Sequencing of this T cell receptor beta chain was carried out in a study of cytomegalovirus exposure and HLA in healthy donors. Findings and caveats of the study: TCR clusters originating in the first cohort tended to co-occur in the 120 validation repertoires, according to a later analysis. There were some public TCRs occurring in many donors, but most TCR sequences were rare. Reported performance of the classifier showed diagnosis of cytomegalovirus status with high specificity and sensitivity.

Repertoires were generated with immunoSEQ multiplex PCR, while TCRdb's copy carries only in-frame clones and drops some. The repertoire holds 200,000 to 250,000 clones, with 85% to 90% as singletons. V gave up 9 bases and J gave up 0 bases; unmatched junction bases: 4. The V gene's germline CDR1 is MNHNS and CDR2 SASEGT. The CDR3 runs 13 residues. Regarding this clone: What it binds is not known.

V and J are TRBV6-1 and TRBJ2-7; 8 bases line up with TRBD1. Sequenced input: PBMCs. The sequence was collected from a woman aged 18-30 years in good health and CMV-seronegative. DNA of the CDR3: TGTGCCAGTCAGGGGGCCCCCTCCTACGAGCAGTACTTC. This encodes CASQGAPSYEQYF.